This T cell receptor (beta chain) stems from a study of T cells after yellow fever vaccination. Overall study: The fractions with low cell numbers were processed using SMART-Seq v4 Ultra Low Input. Study-wide findings and caveats: Subsequent to the booster, the majority of primary-vaccination clones reappeared (96% CD4, around 85% CD8). FACS-sorted repertoires might harbor abundant contaminating clonotypes from the bulk population.

Note on this clonotype: Its matching antigen is unknown.

From the 5' RACE reads, TCRdb called clonotypes with MiXCR, one entry per CDR3 protein. Among 300,000 or so distinct CDR3 sequences listed, roughly 9% were seen once. The CDR3 has 13 amino acids. V lost 6 bases and J lost 6, with 12 bases in between. Germline CDR1 reads LGHNT; CDR2 reads FRNRAP. This receptor was taken from a man aged 18 to 30 who received the YFV17D yellow fever vaccine. The sample was CD4+ T cells sorted from PBMCs, taken 5 days after the yellow fever booster vaccination. The chain carries TRBV12-5 and TRBJ2-1; D perhaps matches TRBD2 (7 bases). The CDR3 is CASGTGGANEQFF. The CDR3 coding sequence is TGTGCTAGTGGCACTGGGGGGGCCAATGAGCAGTTCTTC.